This TCR beta chain derives from a study of blood T cell repertoires in COVID-19. For the study at large: Samples representing acute and convalescent COVID-19 were sourced from the United States, Italy and Spain. The analysed material was cDNA or gDNA that came from T cells, B-cell-depleted T cells, or PBMCs.

Per the study methods: Amplification with reference gene primers provided the estimates of nucleated cell counts. Profiling relied on immunoSEQ multiplex PCR, and the TCRdb table lists in-frame clones only, not all of them. V, J and clone size derive from that table, while D and trimming were established from the DNA sequence. The sample consists of tens of thousands of clones, approximately 78% of them appearing once. Germline loops: CDR1 LNHDA, CDR2 SQIVND (reference sequence). CDR3 size: 14 residues. V lost 6 bases, J lost 2 bases, and 13 bases lay in between. The sample taken for sequencing was peripheral blood. The source of this sequence is a human donor in a cohort sampled during active COVID-19. The gene calls are TRBV19 and TRBJ2-5; unclear D gene. The CDR3 nucleotides are TGTGCCAGTAGCCGAGGAAGCCCTCAAGAGACCCAGTACTTC. Protein sequence: CASSRGSPQETQYF.